What follows are 2 T cell receptor beta chains derived from one specimen sequenced in a study of beta chain features in type 1 diabetes. All of the isolated RNA was reverse transcribed, so expressed TCRB transcripts were sequenced. The repertoire was sequenced with immunoSEQ multiplex PCR; TCRdb's copy has only in-frame clones and lacks some. The sample holds about 930,000 clones, roughly 15% seen once. Sequencing was performed on naive CD4+ T cells from blood. Source of these receptors: a woman under 30 in good health.

The chain links TRBV5-4 to TRBJ2-7; perhaps TRBD2 as D (5 bases). The germline V gene encodes CDR1 SGHNT and CDR2 YYREEE (reference sequence). This CDR3 is 14 amino acids long. The V end was cut by 0 bases, the J end by 6 bases, with 13 bases between. CDR3 loop: CASSLAGYYSEQYF. The CDR3 DNA reads as TGTGCCAGCAGCTTGGCGGGGTACTACAGCGAGCAGTACTTC.

This rearrangement joins TRBV7-2 to TRBJ2-5, with a weak D call TRBD1 (6 bases). V was shortened by 4 bases and J by 4 bases, with 10 bases between the two germline ends. The CDR3 sequence is 13 residues long. CDR1 and CDR2 from the germline V gene are SGHTA and FQGNSA. The CDR3 DNA reads as TGTGCCAGCAGCTGGGGACATCGAGAGACCCAGTACTTC. Translating gives CASSWGHRETQYF.